A selection of T cell receptor beta chains follows, all from one sample in a study of cytomegalovirus exposure and HLA in healthy donors. The method was immunoSEQ multiplex PCR; TCRdb's version includes in-frame clones alone and lacks a portion of them. The sample records roughly 140,000 clones, about four fifths being singletons. Material: PBMCs. These receptor sequences come from a woman aged 35 to 49 in good health and CMV-seropositive. Both conserved end residues are part of each CDR3. Fields, in order: J gene, V gene, clone size, D gene, CDR3 DNA, CDR3 protein. A D gene is named only where the DNA matches it firmly. Only some rows state a clone size, as once, few, many or a class for expanded clones.

j_gene: TRBJ2-3
v_gene: TRBV7-9
abundance: NA
d_gene: TRBD2
CDR3nt: TGTGCCAGCAGCTTAGCGTCCACTAGCGGGAGGGTCAGCACAGATACGCAGTATTTT
CDR3aa: CASSLASTSGRVSTDTQYF

j_gene: TRBJ1-3
v_gene: TRBV2
abundance: NA
d_gene: NA
CDR3nt: TGTGCCAGCAGTGAAATTAGGAGGACCATATATTTT
CDR3aa: CASSEIRRTIYF

j_gene: TRBJ1-2
v_gene: TRBV5-4
abundance: once
d_gene: NA
CDR3nt: TGTGCCAGCAGCTTGGCCATGGACAGCATCTATGGCTACACCTTC
CDR3aa: CASSLAMDSIYGYTF

j_gene: TRBJ2-1
v_gene: TRBV7-9
abundance: NA
d_gene: TRBD1
CDR3nt: TGTGCCAGCAGCCGACCTGGACAGGGGTTATACAATGAGCAGTTCTTC
CDR3aa: CASSRPGQGLYNEQFF

j_gene: TRBJ2-2
v_gene: TRBV2
abundance: NA
d_gene: NA
CDR3nt: TGTGCCAGCAACCCCCAGGTTACCGGGGAGCTGTTTTTT
CDR3aa: CASNPQVTGELFF

j_gene: TRBJ1-2
v_gene: TRBV27
abundance: NA
d_gene: NA
CDR3nt: TGTGCCAGCAGCCCTAGTCATAACTATGGCTACACCTTC
CDR3aa: CASSPSHNYGYTF

j_gene: TRBJ1-2
v_gene: TRBV5-1
abundance: NA
d_gene: NA
CDR3nt: TGCGCCAGCAGAGATACGGAGTATGGCTACACCTTC
CDR3aa: CASRDTEYGYTF

j_gene: TRBJ1-3
v_gene: TRBV7-9
abundance: NA
d_gene: TRBD1
CDR3nt: TGTGCCAGCAGCCGGGACAGGGGGCCAAACACCATATATTTT
CDR3aa: CASSRDRGPNTIYF

j_gene: TRBJ2-2
v_gene: TRBV7-9
abundance: NA
d_gene: NA
CDR3nt: TGTGCCAGCGGTCTTACGGGAGGGGAGCTGTTTTTT
CDR3aa: CASGLTGGELFF

j_gene: TRBJ2-1
v_gene: TRBV11-3
abundance: NA
d_gene: NA
CDR3nt: TGTGCCAGCAGCTTAGTGGCGGGGTCGAACAATGAGCAGTTCTTC
CDR3aa: CASSLVAGSNNEQFF

j_gene: TRBJ2-5
v_gene: TRBV7-8
abundance: NA
d_gene: NA
CDR3nt: TGTGCCAGCAGCTTACGGGGGGCTAGCGGATTCCAAGAGACCCAGTACTTC
CDR3aa: CASSLRGASGFQETQYF

j_gene: TRBJ1-5
v_gene: TRBV2
abundance: NA
d_gene: NA
CDR3nt: TGTGCCAGCAGTGACTATAAGAACATACAGGGTCAGCCCCAGCATTTT
CDR3aa: CASSDYKNIQGQPQHF

j_gene: TRBJ2-5
v_gene: TRBV18
abundance: few
d_gene: TRBD2
CDR3nt: TGTGCCAGCTCATCGACCGCGGGACTAGGCCAAGAGACCCAGTACTTC
CDR3aa: CASSSTAGLGQETQYF

j_gene: TRBJ2-1
v_gene: TRBV11-3
abundance: NA
d_gene: TRBD2
CDR3nt: TGTGCCAGCAGCTTATACGGGGGAGCGGGATCTTCCTACAATGAGCAGTTCTTC
CDR3aa: CASSLYGGAGSSYNEQFF

j_gene: TRBJ2-7
v_gene: TRBV29-1
abundance: NA
d_gene: TRBD1
CDR3nt: TGCAGCGTTTGGGACAGTAGGAGCTACGAGCAGTACTTC
CDR3aa: CSVWDSRSYEQYF

j_gene: TRBJ2-1
v_gene: TRBV4-2
abundance: NA
d_gene: TRBD1
CDR3nt: TGTGCCAGCAGCCCCCGGGACAGTCGGGCAAATGAGCAGTTCTTC
CDR3aa: CASSPRDSRANEQFF

j_gene: TRBJ2-3
v_gene: TRBV9
abundance: NA
d_gene: NA
CDR3nt: TGTGCCAGCAGCGTAGGAGCAGATACGCAGTATTTT
CDR3aa: CASSVGADTQYF

j_gene: TRBJ1-5
v_gene: TRBV18
abundance: NA
d_gene: TRBD1
CDR3nt: TGTGCCAGCTCACTCGGACAGGGGGACAATCAGCCCCAGCATTTT
CDR3aa: CASSLGQGDNQPQHF

j_gene: TRBJ2-7
v_gene: TRBV7-2
abundance: NA
d_gene: NA
CDR3nt: TGTGCCAGCAGCTTGGGGTCGGGGGAGCAGTACTTC
CDR3aa: CASSLGSGEQYF

j_gene: TRBJ2-2
v_gene: TRBV11-2
abundance: NA
d_gene: NA
CDR3nt: TGTGCCAGCAGCATAAACAGGGCCCCGAACACCGGGGAGCTGTTTTTT
CDR3aa: CASSINRAPNTGELFF

j_gene: TRBJ2-2
v_gene: TRBV7-6
abundance: NA
d_gene: TRBD2
CDR3nt: TGTGCCAGCAGCCCGCGTCAGCGGGGTACCGGGGAGCTGTTTTTT
CDR3aa: CASSPRQRGTGELFF

j_gene: TRBJ2-2
v_gene: TRBV7-7
abundance: NA
d_gene: NA
CDR3nt: TGTGCTAGCAACCTGAGTCGGGGTGGCGGGGAGCTGTTTTTT
CDR3aa: CASNLSRGGGELFF

j_gene: TRBJ1-1
v_gene: TRBV7-3
abundance: medium-sized
d_gene: NA
CDR3nt: TGTGCCAGCAGCTGGACAGCGAACACTGAAGCTTTCTTT
CDR3aa: CASSWTANTEAFF

j_gene: TRBJ2-3
v_gene: TRBV2
abundance: NA
d_gene: TRBD2
CDR3nt: TGTGCCAGCAGTACTAGCGAAGTTACGCAGTATTTT
CDR3aa: CASSTSEVTQYF

j_gene: TRBJ2-4
v_gene: TRBV28
abundance: once
d_gene: TRBD1
CDR3nt: TGTGCCAGCAGTTCCCCCCTAGTCGACAGGGACCAAAACATTCAGTACTTC
CDR3aa: CASSSPLVDRDQNIQYF

j_gene: TRBJ1-1
v_gene: TRBV9
abundance: NA
d_gene: NA
CDR3nt: TGTGCCAGCAGCGTAGACGGGACACCGAACACTGAAGCTTTCTTT
CDR3aa: CASSVDGTPNTEAFF

j_gene: TRBJ2-5
v_gene: TRBV7-6
abundance: NA
d_gene: NA
CDR3nt: TGTGCCAGCAGCCCTCTGCCGGGAGAGACCCAGTACTTC
CDR3aa: CASSPLPGETQYF

j_gene: TRBJ2-3
v_gene: TRBV7-3
abundance: NA
d_gene: TRBD2
CDR3nt: TGTGCCAGCAGCTTGGGGACTAGCGGTAGCACAGATACGCAGTATTTT
CDR3aa: CASSLGTSGSTDTQYF

j_gene: TRBJ2-1
v_gene: TRBV30
abundance: NA
d_gene: TRBD2
CDR3nt: TGTGCCTGGAGTGTGGGAGGGAGGGCCAGTGAGCAGTTCTTC
CDR3aa: CAWSVGGRASEQFF

j_gene: TRBJ2-7
v_gene: TRBV13
abundance: NA
d_gene: NA
CDR3nt: TGTGCCAGCAGCTTAGGCCTAGGAGACTACGAGCAGTACTTC
CDR3aa: CASSLGLGDYEQYF

j_gene: TRBJ2-5
v_gene: TRBV5-4
abundance: NA
d_gene: NA
CDR3nt: TGTGCCAGCAGCCAGTCGGGGGAGGCCCAAGAGACCCAGTACTTC
CDR3aa: CASSQSGEAQETQYF

j_gene: TRBJ2-3
v_gene: TRBV2
abundance: NA
d_gene: TRBD1
CDR3nt: TGTGCCAGCAGTCTGGACAGGGGGGAGACAGATACGCAGTATTTT
CDR3aa: CASSLDRGETDTQYF

j_gene: TRBJ2-1
v_gene: TRBV10-2
abundance: NA
d_gene: NA
CDR3nt: TGCGCCAGCAGTGAGTCCAGGGGCAATGAGCAGTTCTTC
CDR3aa: CASSESRGNEQFF

j_gene: TRBJ2-7
v_gene: TRBV6-6
abundance: NA
d_gene: TRBD2
CDR3nt: TGTGCCAGCAGTTACTCGGCGGGGGGAACCTACGAGCAGTACTTC
CDR3aa: CASSYSAGGTYEQYF

j_gene: TRBJ1-1
v_gene: TRBV6-6
abundance: NA
d_gene: NA
CDR3nt: TGTGCCAGTTACACAGGTAACACTGAAGCTTTCTTT
CDR3aa: CASYTGNTEAFF

j_gene: TRBJ1-2
v_gene: TRBV30
abundance: once
d_gene: NA
CDR3nt: TGTGCCGGCCACAGGGCCCGTTATGGCTACACCTTC
CDR3aa: CAGHRARYGYTF

j_gene: TRBJ2-6
v_gene: TRBV5-1
abundance: NA
d_gene: NA
CDR3nt: TGCGCCAGCAACCGGGACTCTGGGGCCAACGTCCTGACTTTC
CDR3aa: CASNRDSGANVLTF

j_gene: TRBJ2-7
v_gene: TRBV2
abundance: few
d_gene: NA
CDR3nt: TGTGCCAGCAGTGAAGCGCGGAGAGACTACGAGCAGTACTTC
CDR3aa: CASSEARRDYEQYF

j_gene: TRBJ2-1
v_gene: TRBV6-1
abundance: NA
d_gene: NA
CDR3nt: TGTGCCAGCAGGCAACTAGTGAGATCCTACAATGAGCAGTTCTTC
CDR3aa: CASRQLVRSYNEQFF

j_gene: TRBJ2-7
v_gene: TRBV18
abundance: NA
d_gene: NA
CDR3nt: TGTGCCAGCTCACCTTGGGAGACATACGAGCAGTACTTC
CDR3aa: CASSPWETYEQYF

j_gene: TRBJ2-2
v_gene: TRBV10-3
abundance: NA
d_gene: TRBD2
CDR3nt: TGTGCCATCAGCGGGAGGGATCCCCAGGGAGGGGAGCTGTTTTTT
CDR3aa: CAISGRDPQGGELFF

j_gene: TRBJ1-2
v_gene: TRBV4-1
abundance: NA
d_gene: NA
CDR3nt: TGCGCCAGCAGCCAAGATCTTACTTTCGGAGGGGGCTACACCTTC
CDR3aa: CASSQDLTFGGGYTF

j_gene: TRBJ2-3
v_gene: TRBV4-1
abundance: once
d_gene: TRBD2
CDR3nt: TGCGCCAGCAGCCAAGATCCTAGCGGGTCCTCAGATACGCAGTATTTT
CDR3aa: CASSQDPSGSSDTQYF

j_gene: TRBJ2-2
v_gene: TRBV19
abundance: once
d_gene: NA
CDR3nt: TGTGCCAGTAGTTCCACCATCGTGACTCTGAACACCGGGGAGCTGTTTTTT
CDR3aa: CASSSTIVTLNTGELFF

j_gene: TRBJ1-1
v_gene: TRBV5-1
abundance: NA
d_gene: NA
CDR3nt: TGCGCCAGCAGCCTAGAATTTTTTATGGCCACTGAAGCTTTCTTT
CDR3aa: CASSLEFFMATEAFF

j_gene: TRBJ2-7
v_gene: TRBV6-5
abundance: few
d_gene: NA
CDR3nt: TGTGCCAGCAGTTACCGGCGGGCCGCCACCTACGAGCAGTACTTC
CDR3aa: CASSYRRAATYEQYF

j_gene: TRBJ2-7
v_gene: TRBV4-2
abundance: NA
d_gene: TRBD2
CDR3nt: TGTGCCAGCAGCCAAGATCTAGCGGGTGTCTACGAGCAGTACTTC
CDR3aa: CASSQDLAGVYEQYF

j_gene: TRBJ1-3
v_gene: TRBV7-9
abundance: NA
d_gene: NA
CDR3nt: TGTGCCAGCAGCTTAGTACAGGACGGCGCTGGAAACACCATATATTTT
CDR3aa: CASSLVQDGAGNTIYF

j_gene: TRBJ2-1
v_gene: TRBV7-9
abundance: few
d_gene: NA
CDR3nt: TGTGCCAGCAGCTTAATTCGGCAGGTACTTTACAATGAGCAGTTCTTC
CDR3aa: CASSLIRQVLYNEQFF

j_gene: TRBJ2-5
v_gene: TRBV5-1
abundance: NA
d_gene: NA
CDR3nt: TGCGCCAGCAGCGAGCGAATCCTAGAGACCCAGTACTTC
CDR3aa: CASSERILETQYF

j_gene: TRBJ2-1
v_gene: TRBV4-1
abundance: NA
d_gene: TRBD2
CDR3nt: TGCGCCAGCAGACCAAGGATTACCGGGACTAGTTCCTACAATGAGCAGTTCTTC
CDR3aa: CASRPRITGTSSYNEQFF

j_gene: TRBJ2-7
v_gene: TRBV27
abundance: NA
d_gene: TRBD2
CDR3nt: TGTGCCAGCAGTTTAGGGGGGGCGGGAGGGGGGGAGCAGTACTTC
CDR3aa: CASSLGGAGGGEQYF

j_gene: TRBJ2-3
v_gene: TRBV10-1
abundance: NA
d_gene: TRBD2
CDR3nt: TGCGCCATCCGGGGGACTACGTTCGCTGGGACAGATACGCAGTATTTT
CDR3aa: CAIRGTTFAGTDTQYF

j_gene: TRBJ1-2
v_gene: TRBV6-1
abundance: NA
d_gene: NA
CDR3nt: TGTGCCAGCGGGCCAGGGAACGCTTATGGCTACACCTTC
CDR3aa: CASGPGNAYGYTF